This T cell receptor (beta chain) was observed in a study of CD8 T cells in ankylosing spondylitis (dated by TCRdb to 2015 to 2018). Notes on the research overall: The study profiled T cell receptor beta repertoires in healthy donors and ankylosing spondylitis patients to find disease-linked TCR variants. The whole study cohort included some 100 healthy donors and about two dozen ankylosing spondylitis patients. Samples of peripheral blood were taken, and for ankylosing spondylitis patients, synovial fluid was collected as well.

Sequencing took place on an Illumina HiSeq 2500. Quantitative 5'-RACE with molecular barcodes was the method used to prepare the TCR beta libraries. Per the source publication's procedure: A new computational method based on a probabilistic model of VDJ rearrangement was used to identify disease-linked TCR variants. TCRdb trimmed public reads at Q25 via fastp, called clones via MiXCR and kept in-frame beta chains. When rows share a CDR3 protein, they turn into one entry using the most common DNA and genes. TCRdb assigned the V and J calls; the authors' analysis was not used. The sample table contains 750,000 to 850,000 distinct CDR3 sequences; only one count was recorded for 12% of them. Together, the top ten hold less than 0.65% of the sample. This clonotype occurred a few times. Its antigen is currently not known. No much larger clonotype is one base removed from it; base qualities were not supplied.

Looking up the germline V gene (reference sequence) yields CDR1 DFQATT and CDR2 SNEGSKA. Trimming costs V 5 bases and J 0 bases, and their ends lie 17 bases apart. There are 16 amino acids in the CDR3, from cysteine to phenylalanine inclusive. Only CDR3 DNA is held: 48 bases, read in frame from base 1. General findings and caveats noted by the study authors: Significant enrichment of the disease-linked clones was reported in matched synovial fluid samples from ankylosing spondylitis patients. Some TCR beta motif variants had previously been reported in synovial fluid and blood of reactive arthritis patients, which suggested common disease-initiation mechanisms. A TCR beta motif of several highly homologous amino acid variants appeared characteristic of blood from ankylosing spondylitis patients. The disease-linked clones showed a CD8+ phenotype and occurred at relatively low frequencies in peripheral blood.

This receptor chain uses TRBV20-1 and TRBJ2-4, with the D gene possibly TRBD1 or TRBD2, each one fitting 6 bases. The sequence was collected from a male donor with ankylosing spondylitis. The sequenced material came from blood, either unsorted or a sorted T cell fraction (not recorded which). The sequence in DNA is TGCAGTGCTGGGGGGCTAGCGAGGCTAGCCAAAAACATTCAGTACTTC. It specifies CSAGGLARLAKNIQYF.